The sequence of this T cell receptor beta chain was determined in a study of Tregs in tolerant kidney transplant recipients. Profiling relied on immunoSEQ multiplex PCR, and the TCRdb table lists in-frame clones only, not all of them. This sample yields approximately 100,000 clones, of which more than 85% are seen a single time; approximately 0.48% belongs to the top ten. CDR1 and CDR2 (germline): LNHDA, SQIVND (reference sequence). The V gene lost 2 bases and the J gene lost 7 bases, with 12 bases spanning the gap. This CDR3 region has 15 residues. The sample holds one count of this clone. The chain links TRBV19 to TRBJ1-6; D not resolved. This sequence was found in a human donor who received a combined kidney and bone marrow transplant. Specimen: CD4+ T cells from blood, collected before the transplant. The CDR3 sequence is CASSITPLSNSPLHF. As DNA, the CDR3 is TGTGCCAGTAGTATAACCCCGCTATCAAATTCACCCCTCCACTTT.